A single TCR beta chain is shown here with its context. In its sample, this clonotype was seen a few times. It has no known antigen specificity. Base qualities are missing; no much larger clone stands one base away. This record comes from a study of T-cell memory formation after mild COVID-19 (dated by TCRdb to 2020 to 2023). A note on the overall study: TCR sequence clusters from the two donors were found to be largely donor specific. Longitudinal TCRalpha and TCRbeta repertoire sequencing tracked T-cell clones expanding and contracting after mild COVID-19 in a couple of donors. The cohort comprised two young, previously healthy adult volunteers, one female and one male. General conclusions and limits of the study: SARS-CoV-2 specificity of the second-wave clones peaking on day 37 was not confirmed. Clones contracting from day 15 to 85 had balanced CD4/CD8 phenotypes, while a second wave expanding from day 15 to 37 was biased towards CD4+. Contracting CD4+ clones turned up mainly in the CM and EM memory subsets, whereas EMRA was where CD8+ clones were enriched. Only a couple of mild cases were covered by the study, and larger cohorts that include severe cases with pre-infection samples were considered necessary. Some responding clones were detected in pre-infection memory, suggesting pre-existing cross-reactive memory T cells joined the SARS-CoV-2 response.

Ficoll-Paque density gradient centrifugation was the method used to isolate PBMCs. The CDR3 holds 15 amino acids from the cysteine to the phenylalanine. Just CDR3 DNA is preserved here, 45 bases in frame from base 1. V and J are truncated by 1 base and 2 bases respectively, leaving an intervening sequence of 9 bases. According to the germline V gene (reference sequence), CDR1 reads SEHNR and CDR2 reads FQNEAQ. The sequencer listed for this sample is Illumina NovaSeq 6000. Using 5'RACE with constant-segment primers, TCRalpha and TCRbeta cDNA libraries were constructed, with sample barcodes and unique molecular identifiers added in the process. Trizol reagent was used to extract RNA from every sample. Amplification of the libraries took two PCR steps, and the second step added a second sample barcode plus Illumina TruSeq adapters. The libraries were sequenced on an Illumina NovaSeq using 2 x 150 bp paired-end reads. Concerning the study's data processing: With migec v1.2.7, reads were demultiplexed and then collapsed into UMI-guided consensus sequences. Using mixcr v2.1.11, UMI consensuses were aligned to TRA and TRB V and J templates and then assembled into clonotypes. A clonotype was counted as expanded or contracted only when both edgeR and NoisET called the clonotype significant, with the noise models trained on biological replicates. edgeR calls used a false discovery rate-adjusted p below 0.01 and a log2 fold-change threshold of 1. As an exploratory analysis of dynamics, max-normalized trajectories of the 1000 most abundant clonotypes were examined with PCA combined with hierarchical clustering. Separately sequenced CD4+ and CD8+ repertoires were used to assign the CD4 or CD8 phenotype of responding clones. Starting from the raw public reads, TCRdb applied fastp trimming at Q25, assembled clones with MiXCR and retained in-frame beta chains. Rows with one shared CDR3 protein collapse into an entry with the most common genes and DNA. TCRdb's processing, not the study's, gives the V and J calls here. Recorded for this sample are around 50,000 distinct CDR3 sequences; about 12% of them occurred a single time. About 25% of the sample is taken by the ten largest.

The sequenced sample consisted of PBMCs or a T cell subset sorted from them (not recorded which). The chain joins TRBV7-9 to TRBJ1-3, with the D gene too uncertain to name. This TCR derives from a man between 18 and 35 years old who had mild COVID-19 (a few samples of this study predate the infection). The sample titles of this study are shuffled in the database, so cell type and time point are left out; the donor was told from shared clones. The CDR3 loop reads CASSLVPVTGNTIYF. The sequence in DNA is TGTGCCAGCAGCTTAGTGCCGGTAACTGGAAACACCATATATTTT.